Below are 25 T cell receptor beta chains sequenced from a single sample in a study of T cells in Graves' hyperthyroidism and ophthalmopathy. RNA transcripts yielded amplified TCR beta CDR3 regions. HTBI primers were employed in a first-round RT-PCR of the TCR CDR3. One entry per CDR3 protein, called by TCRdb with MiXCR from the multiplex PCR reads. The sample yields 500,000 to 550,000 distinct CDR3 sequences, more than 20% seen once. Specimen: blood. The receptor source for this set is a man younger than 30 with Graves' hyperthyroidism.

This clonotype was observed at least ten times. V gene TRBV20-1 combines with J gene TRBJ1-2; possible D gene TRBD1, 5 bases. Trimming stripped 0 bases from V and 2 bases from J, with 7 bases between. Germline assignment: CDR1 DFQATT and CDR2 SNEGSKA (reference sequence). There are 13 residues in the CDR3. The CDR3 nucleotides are TGCAGTGCTAGAGAACAGGCCAACTATGGCTACACCTTC. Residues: CSAREQANYGYTF.

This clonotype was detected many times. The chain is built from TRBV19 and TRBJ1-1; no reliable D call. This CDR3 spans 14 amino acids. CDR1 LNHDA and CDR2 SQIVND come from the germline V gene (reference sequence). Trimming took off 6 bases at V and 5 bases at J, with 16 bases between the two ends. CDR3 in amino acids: CASSASPEMTEAFF. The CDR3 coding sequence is TGTGCCAGTAGCGCATCTCCCGAGATGACTGAAGCTTTCTTT.

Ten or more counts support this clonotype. The CDR3 protein is CASSLASPGYGYTF. The CDR3 DNA sequence: TGTGCCAGCAGTTTAGCTTCCCCAGGGTATGGCTACACCTTC. The chain is built from TRBV28 and TRBJ1-2, with D possibly TRBD1 on 5 matching bases. V lost 2 bases to trimming and J lost 5 bases, with 12 bases between them. The CDR3 has 14 amino acids. Germline CDR1 MDHEN, CDR2 SYDVKM.

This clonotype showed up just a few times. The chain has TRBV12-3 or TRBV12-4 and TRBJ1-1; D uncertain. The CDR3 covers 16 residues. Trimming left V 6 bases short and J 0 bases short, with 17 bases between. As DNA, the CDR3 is TGTGCCAGCAGCCAAACCCGGACGAGTTTGAACACTGAAGCTTTCTTT. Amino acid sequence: CASSQTRTSLNTEAFF.

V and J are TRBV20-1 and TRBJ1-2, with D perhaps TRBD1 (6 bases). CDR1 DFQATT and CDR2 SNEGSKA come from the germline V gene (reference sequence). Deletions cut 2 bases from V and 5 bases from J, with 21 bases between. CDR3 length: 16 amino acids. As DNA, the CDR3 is TGCAGTGCTAGAAGCCCGGGACATTCGAGGGTTTATGGCTACACCTTC. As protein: CSARSPGHSRVYGYTF.

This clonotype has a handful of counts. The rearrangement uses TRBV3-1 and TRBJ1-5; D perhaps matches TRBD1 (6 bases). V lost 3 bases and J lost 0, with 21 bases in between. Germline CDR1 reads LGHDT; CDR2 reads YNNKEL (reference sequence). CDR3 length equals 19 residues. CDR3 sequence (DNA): TGTGCCAGCAGCCACCACCCAGGACAGATACCATATAGCAATCAGCCCCAGCATTTT. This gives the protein CASSHHPGQIPYSNQPQHF.

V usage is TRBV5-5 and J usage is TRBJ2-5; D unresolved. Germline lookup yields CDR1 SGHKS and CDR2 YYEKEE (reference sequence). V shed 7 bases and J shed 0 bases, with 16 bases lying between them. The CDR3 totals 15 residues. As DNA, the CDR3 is TGTGCCAGCCACTCGGACGGGTGGTACCAAGAGACCCAGTACTTC. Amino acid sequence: CASHSDGWYQETQYF. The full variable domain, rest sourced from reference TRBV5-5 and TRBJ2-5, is DAGVTQSPTHLIKTRGQQVTLRCSPISGHKSVSWYQQVLGQGPQFIFQYYEKEERGRGNFPDRFSARQFPNYSSELNVNALLLGDSALYLCASHSDGWYQETQYFGPGTRLLVL.

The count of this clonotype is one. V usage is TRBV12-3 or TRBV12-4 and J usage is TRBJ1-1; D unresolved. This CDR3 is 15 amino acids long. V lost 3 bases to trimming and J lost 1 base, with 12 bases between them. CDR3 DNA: TGTGCCAGCAGTTTGGTCTCCGCCAAGAACACTGAAGCTTTCTTT. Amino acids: CASSLVSAKNTEAFF.

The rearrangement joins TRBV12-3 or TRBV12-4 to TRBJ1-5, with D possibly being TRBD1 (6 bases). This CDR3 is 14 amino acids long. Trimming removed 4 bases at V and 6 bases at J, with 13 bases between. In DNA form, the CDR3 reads TGTGCCAGCAGTTCGAACAGGGAGCGTCAGCCCCAGCATTTT. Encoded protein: CASSSNRERQPQHF.

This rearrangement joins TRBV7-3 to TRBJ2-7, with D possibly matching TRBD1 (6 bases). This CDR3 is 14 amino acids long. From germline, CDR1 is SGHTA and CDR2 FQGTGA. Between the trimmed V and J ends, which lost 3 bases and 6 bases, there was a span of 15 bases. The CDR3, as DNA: TGTGCCAGCAGCTTCACGGGACACAATTCCGAGCAGTACTTC. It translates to CASSFTGHNSEQYF.

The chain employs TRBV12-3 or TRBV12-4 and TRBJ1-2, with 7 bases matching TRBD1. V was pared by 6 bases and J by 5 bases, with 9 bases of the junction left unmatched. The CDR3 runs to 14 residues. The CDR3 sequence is CASRETGTEYGYTF. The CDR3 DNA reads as TGTGCCAGCAGGGAGACCGGGACAGAATATGGCTACACCTTC.

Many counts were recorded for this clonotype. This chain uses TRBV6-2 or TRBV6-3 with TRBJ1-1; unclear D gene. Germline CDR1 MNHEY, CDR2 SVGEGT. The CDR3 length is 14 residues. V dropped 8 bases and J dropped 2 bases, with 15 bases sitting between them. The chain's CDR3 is CASHNAGSNTEAFF. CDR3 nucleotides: TGTGCCAGCCACAACGCGGGGTCAAACACTGAAGCTTTCTTT.

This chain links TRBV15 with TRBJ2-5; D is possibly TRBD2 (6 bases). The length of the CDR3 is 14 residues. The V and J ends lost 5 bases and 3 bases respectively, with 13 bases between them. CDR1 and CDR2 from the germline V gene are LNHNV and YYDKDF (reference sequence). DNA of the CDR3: TGTGCCACCAGCTTGGTGGGGGGAAAAGAGACCCAGTACTTC. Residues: CATSLVGGKETQYF.

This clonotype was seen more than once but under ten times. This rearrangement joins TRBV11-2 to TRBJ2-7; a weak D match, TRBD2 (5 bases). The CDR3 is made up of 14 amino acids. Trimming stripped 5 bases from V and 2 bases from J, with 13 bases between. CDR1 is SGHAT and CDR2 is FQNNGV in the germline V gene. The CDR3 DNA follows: TGTGCCAGCAGCCCCTGGGAGACCCCCTACGAGCAGTACTTC. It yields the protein CASSPWETPYEQYF.

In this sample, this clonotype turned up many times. CDR3 bases: TGTGCCAGCAGTCGGACGGTAGGGGTTCAGCCCCAGCATTTT. This sequence encodes CASSRTVGVQPQHF. The chain carries TRBV12-3 or TRBV12-4 and TRBJ1-5, with D tentatively TRBD1 (5 bases). The germline V and J ends were trimmed by 5 bases and 6 bases, with 14 bases remaining between them. The CDR3 totals 14 residues.

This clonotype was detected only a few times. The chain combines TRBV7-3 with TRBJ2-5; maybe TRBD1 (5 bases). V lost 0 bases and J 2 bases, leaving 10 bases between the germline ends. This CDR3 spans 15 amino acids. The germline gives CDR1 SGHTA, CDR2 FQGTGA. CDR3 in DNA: TGTGCCAGCAGCTTAACGCAAGGGGTTCAAGAGACCCAGTACTTC. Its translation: CASSLTQGVQETQYF.

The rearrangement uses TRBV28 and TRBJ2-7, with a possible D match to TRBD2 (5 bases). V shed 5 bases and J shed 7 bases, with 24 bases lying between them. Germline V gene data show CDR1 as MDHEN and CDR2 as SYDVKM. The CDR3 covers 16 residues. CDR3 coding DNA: TGTGCCAGCAGTCCTCATGGCGTAGCGCTCAGCGGAGAGCAGTACTTC. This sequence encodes CASSPHGVALSGEQYF.

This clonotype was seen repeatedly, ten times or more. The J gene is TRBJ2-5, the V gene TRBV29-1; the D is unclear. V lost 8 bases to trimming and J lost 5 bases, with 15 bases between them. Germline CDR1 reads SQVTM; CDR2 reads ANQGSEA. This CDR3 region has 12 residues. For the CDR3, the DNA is TGCAGCTCCGAGTCCCTGGGGGAGACCCAGTACTTC. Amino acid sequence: CSSESLGETQYF.

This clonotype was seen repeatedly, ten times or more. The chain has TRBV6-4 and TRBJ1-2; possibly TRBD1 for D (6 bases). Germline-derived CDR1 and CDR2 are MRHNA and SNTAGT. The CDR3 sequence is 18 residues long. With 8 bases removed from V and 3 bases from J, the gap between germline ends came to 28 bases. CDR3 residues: CASLPRLAGESRHYGYTF. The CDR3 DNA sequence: TGTGCCAGCCTTCCTAGGTTGGCAGGGGAATCTCGACACTATGGCTACACCTTC.

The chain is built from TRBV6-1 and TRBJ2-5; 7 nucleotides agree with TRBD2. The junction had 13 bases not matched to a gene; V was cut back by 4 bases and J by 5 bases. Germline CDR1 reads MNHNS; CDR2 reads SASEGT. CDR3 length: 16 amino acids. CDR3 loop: CASSALRLAVGETQYF. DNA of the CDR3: TGTGCCAGCAGTGCGTTGAGGCTAGCGGTGGGGGAGACCCAGTACTTC.

The DNA for the CDR3 is TGTGCCATCAGTGCGACAGGGTCAGACACTGAAGCTTTCTTT. It codes for CAISATGSDTEAFF. The rearrangement uses TRBV10-3 and TRBJ1-1; TRBD1 matches 7 bases. CDR1 is ENHRY and CDR2 is SYGVKD in the germline V gene. The CDR3 has 14 residues. V lost 4 bases to trimming and J lost 3 bases; unmatched junction nucleotides: 5.

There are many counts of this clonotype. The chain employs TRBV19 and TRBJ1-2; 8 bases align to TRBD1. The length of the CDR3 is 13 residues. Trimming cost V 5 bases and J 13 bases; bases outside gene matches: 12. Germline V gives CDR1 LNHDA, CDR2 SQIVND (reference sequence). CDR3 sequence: CASSEIYRGSSTF. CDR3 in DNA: TGTGCCAGTAGTGAGATCTACAGGGGGTCAAGCACCTTC.

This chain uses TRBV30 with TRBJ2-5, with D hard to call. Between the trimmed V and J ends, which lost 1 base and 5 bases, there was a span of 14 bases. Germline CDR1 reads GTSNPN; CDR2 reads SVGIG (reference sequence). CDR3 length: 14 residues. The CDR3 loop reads CAWSGPGLGETQYF. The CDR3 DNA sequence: TGTGCCTGGAGTGGCCCCGGGTTAGGGGAGACCCAGTACTTC.

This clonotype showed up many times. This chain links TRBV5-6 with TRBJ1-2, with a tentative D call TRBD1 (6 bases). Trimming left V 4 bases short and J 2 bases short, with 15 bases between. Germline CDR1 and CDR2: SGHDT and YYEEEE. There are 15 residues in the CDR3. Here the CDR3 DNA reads TGTGCCAGCAGCACCCCGACAGGAGGGAACTATGGCTACACCTTC. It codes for CASSTPTGGNYGYTF.

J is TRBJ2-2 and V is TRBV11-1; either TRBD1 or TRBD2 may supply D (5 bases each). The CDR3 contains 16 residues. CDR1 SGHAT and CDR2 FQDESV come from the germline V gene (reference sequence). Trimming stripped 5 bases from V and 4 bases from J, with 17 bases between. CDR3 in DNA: TGTGCCAGCAGCACCGGGCCCCAGGGAGTCACCGGGGAGCTGTTTTTT. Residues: CASSTGPQGVTGELFF.